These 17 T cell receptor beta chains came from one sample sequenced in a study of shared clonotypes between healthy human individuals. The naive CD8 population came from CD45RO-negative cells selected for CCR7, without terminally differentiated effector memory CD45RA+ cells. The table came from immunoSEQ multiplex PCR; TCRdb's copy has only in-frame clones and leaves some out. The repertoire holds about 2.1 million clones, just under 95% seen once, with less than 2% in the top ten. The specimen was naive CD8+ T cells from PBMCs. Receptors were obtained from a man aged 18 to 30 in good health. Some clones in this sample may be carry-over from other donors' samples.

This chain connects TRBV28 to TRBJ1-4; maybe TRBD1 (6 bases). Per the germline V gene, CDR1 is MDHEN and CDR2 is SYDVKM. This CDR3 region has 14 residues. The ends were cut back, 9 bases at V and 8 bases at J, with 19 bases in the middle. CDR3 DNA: TGTGCCAGTATACAGGGACCTAATTCCGAAAAACTGTTTTTT. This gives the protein CASIQGPNSEKLFF. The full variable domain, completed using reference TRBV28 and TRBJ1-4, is DVKVTQSSRYLVKRTGEKVFLECVQDMDHENMFWYRQDPGLGLRLIYFSYDVKMKEKGDIPEGYSVSREKKERFSLILESASTNQTSMYLCASIQGPNSEKLFFGSGTQLSVL.

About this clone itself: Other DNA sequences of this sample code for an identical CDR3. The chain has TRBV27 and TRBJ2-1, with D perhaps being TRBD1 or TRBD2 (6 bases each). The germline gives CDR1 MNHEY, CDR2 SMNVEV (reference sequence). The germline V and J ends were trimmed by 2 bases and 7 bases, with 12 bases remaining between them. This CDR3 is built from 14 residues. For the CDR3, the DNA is TGTGCCAGCAGTTTAGTGGGGGCGGGGAATGAGCAGTTCTTC. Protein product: CASSLVGAGNEQFF.

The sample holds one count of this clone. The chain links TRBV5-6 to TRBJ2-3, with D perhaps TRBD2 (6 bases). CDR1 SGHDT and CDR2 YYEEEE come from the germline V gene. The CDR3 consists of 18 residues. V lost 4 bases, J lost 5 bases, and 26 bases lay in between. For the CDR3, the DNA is TGTGCCAGCAGCCCCTATAAGGCGGAGGGTAAGATAATAGATACGCAGTATTTT. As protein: CASSPYKAEGKIIDTQYF.

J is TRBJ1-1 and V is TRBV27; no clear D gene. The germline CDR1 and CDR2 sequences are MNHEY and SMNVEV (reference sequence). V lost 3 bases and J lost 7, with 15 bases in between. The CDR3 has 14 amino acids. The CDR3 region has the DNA TGTGCCAGCAGTTTGGTCCCGGAAACAAATGAAGCTTTCTTT. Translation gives CASSLVPETNEAFF.

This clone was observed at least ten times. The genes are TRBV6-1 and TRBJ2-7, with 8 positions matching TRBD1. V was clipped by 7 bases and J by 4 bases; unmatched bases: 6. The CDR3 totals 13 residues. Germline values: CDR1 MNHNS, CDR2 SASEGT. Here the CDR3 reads CASTGTGLYEQYF. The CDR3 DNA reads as TGTGCCAGCACCGGGACAGGACTGTACGAGCAGTACTTC.

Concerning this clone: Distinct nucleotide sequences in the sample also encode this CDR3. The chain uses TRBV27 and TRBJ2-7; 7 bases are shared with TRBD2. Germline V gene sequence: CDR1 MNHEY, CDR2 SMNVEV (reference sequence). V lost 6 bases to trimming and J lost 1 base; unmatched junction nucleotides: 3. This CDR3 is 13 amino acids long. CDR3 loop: CASSPGGSYEQYF. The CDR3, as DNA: TGTGCCAGCAGCCCCGGGGGGTCCTACGAGCAGTACTTC.

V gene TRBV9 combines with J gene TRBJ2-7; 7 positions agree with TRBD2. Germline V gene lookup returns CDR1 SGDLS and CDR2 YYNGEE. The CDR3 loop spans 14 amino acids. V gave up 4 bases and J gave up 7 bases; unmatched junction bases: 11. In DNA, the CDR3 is TGTGCCAGCAGCCCTAAAGGCCGGGGGGAAGAGCAGTACTTC. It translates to CASSPKGRGEEQYF.

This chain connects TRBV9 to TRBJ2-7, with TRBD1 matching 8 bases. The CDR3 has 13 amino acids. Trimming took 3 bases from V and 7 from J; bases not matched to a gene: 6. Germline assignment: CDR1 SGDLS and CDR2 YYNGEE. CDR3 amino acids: CASSGGQGGEQYF. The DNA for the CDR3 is TGTGCCAGCAGCGGAGGACAGGGCGGAGAGCAGTACTTC.

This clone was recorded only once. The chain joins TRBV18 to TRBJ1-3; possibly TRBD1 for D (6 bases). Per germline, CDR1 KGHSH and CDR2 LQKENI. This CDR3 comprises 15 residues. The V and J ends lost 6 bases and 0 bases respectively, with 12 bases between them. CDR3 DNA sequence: TGTGCCAGCTCCCCGCTGGACAGCTCTGGAAACACCATATATTTT. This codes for CASSPLDSSGNTIYF.

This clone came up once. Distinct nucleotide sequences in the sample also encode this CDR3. In nucleotides, the CDR3 is TGTGCCAGCAGTTTAAGGGGCTTGAACACTGAAGCTTTCTTT. Amino acids: CASSLRGLNTEAFF. The rearrangement joins TRBV28 to TRBJ1-1; a weak D match, TRBD1 (5 bases). From germline, CDR1 is MDHEN and CDR2 SYDVKM. The V gene lost 2 bases and the J gene lost 0 bases, with 7 bases spanning the gap. This CDR3 has 14 residues.

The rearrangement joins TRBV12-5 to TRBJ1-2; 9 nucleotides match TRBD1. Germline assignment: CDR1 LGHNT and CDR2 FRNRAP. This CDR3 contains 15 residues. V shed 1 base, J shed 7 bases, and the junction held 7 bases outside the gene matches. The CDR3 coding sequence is TGTGCTAGTGGTTTGGACAGGGGGCGTAAGGGTGGCTACACCTTC. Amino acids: CASGLDRGRKGGYTF.

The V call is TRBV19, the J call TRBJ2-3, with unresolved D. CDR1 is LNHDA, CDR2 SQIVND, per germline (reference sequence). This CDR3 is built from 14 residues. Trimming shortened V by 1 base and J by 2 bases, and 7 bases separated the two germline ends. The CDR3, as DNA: TGTGCCAGTAGTATAGGCAGATACACAGATACGCAGTATTTT. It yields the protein CASSIGRYTDTQYF.

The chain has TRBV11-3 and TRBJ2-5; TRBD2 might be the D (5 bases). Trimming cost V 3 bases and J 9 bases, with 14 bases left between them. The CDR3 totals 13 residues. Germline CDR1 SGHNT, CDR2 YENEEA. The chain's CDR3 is CASSFSVAEAQYF. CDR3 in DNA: TGTGCCAGCAGCTTCTCGGTCGCGGAGGCCCAGTACTTC.

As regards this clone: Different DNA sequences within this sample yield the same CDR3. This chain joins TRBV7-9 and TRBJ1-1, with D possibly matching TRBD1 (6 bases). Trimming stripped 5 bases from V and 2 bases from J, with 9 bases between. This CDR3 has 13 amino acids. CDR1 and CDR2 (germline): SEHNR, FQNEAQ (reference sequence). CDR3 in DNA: TGTGCCAGCAGCGTGACAGGTAACACTGAAGCTTTCTTT. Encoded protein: CASSVTGNTEAFF.

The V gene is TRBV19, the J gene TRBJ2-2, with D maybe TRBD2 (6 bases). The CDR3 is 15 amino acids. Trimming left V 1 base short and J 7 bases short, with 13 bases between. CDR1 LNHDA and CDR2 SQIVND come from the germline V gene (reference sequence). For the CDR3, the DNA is TGTGCCAGTAGTATAGGCCGACTAGATTTCGGGGAGCTGTTTTTT. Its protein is CASSIGRLDFGELFF.

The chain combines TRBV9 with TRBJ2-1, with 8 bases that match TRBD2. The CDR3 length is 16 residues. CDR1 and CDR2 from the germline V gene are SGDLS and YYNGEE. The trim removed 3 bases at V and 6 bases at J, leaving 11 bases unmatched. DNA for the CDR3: TGTGCCAGCAGCGCCGAGAGCGGGAGACGAGGCAATGAGCAGTTCTTC. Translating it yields CASSAESGRRGNEQFF.

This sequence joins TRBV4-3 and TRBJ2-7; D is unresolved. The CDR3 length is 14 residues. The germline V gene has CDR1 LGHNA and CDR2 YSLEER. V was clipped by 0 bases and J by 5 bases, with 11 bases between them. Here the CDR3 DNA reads TGCGCCAGCAGCCAAGATTTTCGTGGGAACGAGCAGTACTTC. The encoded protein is CASSQDFRGNEQYF.